This TCR beta chain was obtained from a study of shared T cell receptors in the human thymus. Method: immunoSEQ multiplex PCR; TCRdb's copy keeps in-frame clones and lacks some. The repertoire holds 550,000 to 800,000 clones, with 70% to 90% as singletons. The CDR3 totals 19 residues. Trimming pared 1 base from V and 0 bases from J, leaving 21 bases between. The germline gives CDR1 MDHEN, CDR2 SYDVKM. The data also belong to a second study, concerning human thymus T cells.

The source of this sequence is a girl under three years old with a congenital heart defect. Sequenced input: thymocytes. V gene TRBV28 combines with J gene TRBJ1-2, with D perhaps matching TRBD1 (5 bases). The CDR3 nucleotides read TGTGCCAGCAGTTTATCCCGATCCTTAATGACAGTACCTAACTATGGCTACACCTTC. Amino acid sequence: CASSLSRSLMTVPNYGYTF.